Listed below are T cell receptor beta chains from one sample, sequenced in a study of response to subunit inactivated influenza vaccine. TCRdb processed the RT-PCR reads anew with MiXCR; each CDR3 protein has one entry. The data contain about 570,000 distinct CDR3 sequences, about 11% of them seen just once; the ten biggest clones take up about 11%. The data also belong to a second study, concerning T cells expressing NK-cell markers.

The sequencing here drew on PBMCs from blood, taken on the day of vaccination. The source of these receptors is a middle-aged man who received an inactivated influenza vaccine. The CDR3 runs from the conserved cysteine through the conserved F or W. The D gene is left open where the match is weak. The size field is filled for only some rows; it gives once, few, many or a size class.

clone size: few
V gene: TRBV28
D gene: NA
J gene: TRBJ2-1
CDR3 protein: CASTRGILDVWSYNEQFF
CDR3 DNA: TGTGCCAGCACCCGTGGGATCCTCGACGTATGGTCCTACAATGAGCAGTTCTTC

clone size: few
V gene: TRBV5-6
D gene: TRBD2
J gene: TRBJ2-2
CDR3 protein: CASSWTTSANTGELFF
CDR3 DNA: TGTGCCAGCAGCTGGACCACTAGCGCGAACACCGGGGAGCTGTTTTTT

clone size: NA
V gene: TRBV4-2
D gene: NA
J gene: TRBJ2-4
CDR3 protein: CASSQDEGGTAKNIQYF
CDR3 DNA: TGTGCCAGCAGCCAAGACGAGGGGGGTACGGCCAAAAACATTCAGTACTTC

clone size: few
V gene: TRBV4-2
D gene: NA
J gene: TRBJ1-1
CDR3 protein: CASSQDRGATEAFF
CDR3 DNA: TGTGCCAGCAGCCAAGATAGGGGGGCCACTGAAGCTTTCTTT

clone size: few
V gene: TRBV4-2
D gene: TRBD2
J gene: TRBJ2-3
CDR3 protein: CASSHIAGGPRDTQYF
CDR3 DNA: TGTGCCAGCAGCCACATAGCGGGGGGGCCGAGAGATACGCAGTATTTT

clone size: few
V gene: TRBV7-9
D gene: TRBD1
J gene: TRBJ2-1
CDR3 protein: CASSIYGTGDPYNEQFF
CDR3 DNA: TGTGCCAGCAGCATTTACGGGACAGGGGACCCTTACAATGAGCAGTTCTTC

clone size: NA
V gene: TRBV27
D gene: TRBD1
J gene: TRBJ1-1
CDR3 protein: CASSLVQGVRAEAFF
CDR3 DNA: TGTGCCAGCAGTTTAGTACAGGGGGTTAGGGCTGAAGCTTTCTTT

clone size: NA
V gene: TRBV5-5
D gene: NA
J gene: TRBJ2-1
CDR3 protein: CASSLSDIVAEQFF
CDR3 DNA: TGTGCCAGCAGCCTATCAGATATAGTCGCTGAGCAGTTCTTC

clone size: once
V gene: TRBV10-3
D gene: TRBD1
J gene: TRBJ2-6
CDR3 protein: CAISYGRGLTWANVLTF
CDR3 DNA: TGTGCCATCAGTTATGGCAGGGGGCTAACTTGGGCCAACGTCCTGACTTTC

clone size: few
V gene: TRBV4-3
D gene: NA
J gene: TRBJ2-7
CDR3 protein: CASSQGSGRGQDEQYF
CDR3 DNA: TGCGCCAGCAGCCAGGGCTCCGGCAGGGGTCAGGACGAGCAGTACTTC

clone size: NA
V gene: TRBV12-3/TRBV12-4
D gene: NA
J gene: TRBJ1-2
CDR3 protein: CASSSTDHYGYTF
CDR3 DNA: TGTGCCAGCAGTTCTACGGACCACTATGGCTACACCTTC

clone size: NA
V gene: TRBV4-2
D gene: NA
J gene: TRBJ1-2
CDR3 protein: CASSQGGQQTFNYGYTF
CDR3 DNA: TGTGCCAGCAGCCAAGGAGGACAGCAGACTTTTAACTATGGCTACACCTTC

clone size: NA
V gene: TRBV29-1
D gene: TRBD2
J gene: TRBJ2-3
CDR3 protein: CSISKRLAGATDTQYF
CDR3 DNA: TGCAGCATCTCGAAGAGGCTAGCGGGAGCCACAGATACGCAGTATTTT

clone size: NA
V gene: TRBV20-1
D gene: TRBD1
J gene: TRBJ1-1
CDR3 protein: CSARGNRGTEAFF
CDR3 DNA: TGCAGTGCTAGAGGCAACAGGGGGACTGAAGCTTTCTTT

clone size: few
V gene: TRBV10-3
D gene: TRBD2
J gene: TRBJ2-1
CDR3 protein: CAISERSSGNEQFF
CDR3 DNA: TGTGCCATCAGTGAGCGATCTAGCGGGAATGAGCAGTTCTTC

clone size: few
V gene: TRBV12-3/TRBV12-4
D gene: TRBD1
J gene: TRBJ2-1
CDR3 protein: CASSPSGQGVNEQFF
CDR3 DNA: TGTGCCAGCAGTCCATCGGGACAGGGTGTGAATGAGCAGTTCTTC

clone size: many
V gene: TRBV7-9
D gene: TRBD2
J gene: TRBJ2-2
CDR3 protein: CASSLTSGRASPELFF
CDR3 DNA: TGTGCCAGCAGCTTAACTAGCGGGAGGGCCTCTCCGGAGCTGTTTTTT

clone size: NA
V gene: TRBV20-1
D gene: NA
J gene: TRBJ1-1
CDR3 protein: CSAKEAGENTEAFF
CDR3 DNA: TGCAGTGCCAAGGAGGCGGGGGAGAACACTGAAGCTTTCTTT

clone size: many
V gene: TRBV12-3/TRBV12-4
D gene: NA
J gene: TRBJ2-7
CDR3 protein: CASSQWGALIYF
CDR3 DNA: TGTGCCAGCAGCCAATGGGGGGCTCTTATCTACTTC

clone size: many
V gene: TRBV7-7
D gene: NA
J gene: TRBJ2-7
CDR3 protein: CASSLSLADEQYF
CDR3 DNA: TGTGCTAGCAGCTTATCCTTAGCGGACGAGCAGTACTTC

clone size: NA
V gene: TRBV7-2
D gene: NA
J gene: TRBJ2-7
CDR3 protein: CASSDQTMGRIYEQYF
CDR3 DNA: TGTGCCAGCAGCGACCAAACAATGGGACGGATCTACGAGCAGTACTTC

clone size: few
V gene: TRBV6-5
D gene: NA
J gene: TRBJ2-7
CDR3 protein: CASSYSGSFGEQYF
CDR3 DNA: TGTGCCAGCAGTTACTCGGGGTCTTTTGGAGAGCAGTACTTC

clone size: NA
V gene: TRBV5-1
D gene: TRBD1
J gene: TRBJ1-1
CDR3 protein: CASSSGTAYTEAFF
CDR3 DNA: TGCGCCAGCAGCAGTGGGACAGCTTACACTGAAGCTTTCTTT

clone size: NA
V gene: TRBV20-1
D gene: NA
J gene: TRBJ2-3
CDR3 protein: CSAMAPGTDTQYF
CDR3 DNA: TGCAGTGCCATGGCGCCAGGCACAGATACGCAGTATTTT

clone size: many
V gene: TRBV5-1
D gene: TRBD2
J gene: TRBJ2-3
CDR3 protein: CASSSGLAGGPDTQYF
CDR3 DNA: TGCGCCAGCAGCTCCGGACTAGCGGGGGGGCCAGATACGCAGTATTTT

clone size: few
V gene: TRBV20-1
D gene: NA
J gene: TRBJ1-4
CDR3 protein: CSASAGSATNEKLFF
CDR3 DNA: TGCAGTGCTAGCGCCGGGTCCGCAACTAATGAAAAACTGTTTTTT

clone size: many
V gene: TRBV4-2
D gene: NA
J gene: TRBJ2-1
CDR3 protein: CASSPWTGNEQFF
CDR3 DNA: TGTGCCAGCAGCCCCTGGACCGGCAATGAGCAGTTCTTC

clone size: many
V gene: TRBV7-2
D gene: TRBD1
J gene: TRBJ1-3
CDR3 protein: CASRSTGTGNTIYF
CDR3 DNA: TGTGCCAGCAGGTCGACAGGGACTGGAAACACCATATATTTT

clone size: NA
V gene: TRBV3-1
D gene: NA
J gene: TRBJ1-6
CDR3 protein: CASSQDGERGPYNSPLHF
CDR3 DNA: TGTGCCAGCAGCCAAGACGGGGAAAGGGGCCCCTATAATTCACCCCTCCACTTT

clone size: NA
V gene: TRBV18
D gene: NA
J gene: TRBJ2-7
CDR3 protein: CASSPPTGAYEQYF
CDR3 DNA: TGTGCCAGCTCACCACCGACGGGGGCCTACGAGCAGTACTTC

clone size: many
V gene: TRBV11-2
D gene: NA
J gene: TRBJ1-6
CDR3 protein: CASSFTTGHNSPLHF
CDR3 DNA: TGTGCCAGCAGCTTTACGACGGGGCACAATTCACCCCTCCACTTT

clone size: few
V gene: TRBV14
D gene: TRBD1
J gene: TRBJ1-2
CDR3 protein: CASEGAFGGYTF
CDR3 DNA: TGTGCCAGCGAGGGGGCGTTTGGTGGCTACACCTTC

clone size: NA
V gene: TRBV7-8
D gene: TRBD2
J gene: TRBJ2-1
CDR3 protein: CASTPRGGSHEQFF
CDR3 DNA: TGTGCCAGCACCCCAAGGGGCGGGAGCCATGAGCAGTTCTTC

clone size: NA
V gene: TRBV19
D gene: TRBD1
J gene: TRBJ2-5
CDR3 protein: CASQGQGIKETQYF
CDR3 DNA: TGTGCCAGCCAGGGACAGGGGATTAAAGAGACCCAGTACTTC

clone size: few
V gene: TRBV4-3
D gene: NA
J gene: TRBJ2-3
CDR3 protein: CASSQGYLGGTDTQYF
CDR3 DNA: TGCGCCAGCAGCCAAGGGTATTTAGGTGGAACAGATACGCAGTATTTT

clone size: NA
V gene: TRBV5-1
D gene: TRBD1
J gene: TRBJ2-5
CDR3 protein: CASSFTTGEEKTQYF
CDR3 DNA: TGCGCCAGCAGCTTCACGACAGGGGAGGAAAAGACCCAGTACTTC

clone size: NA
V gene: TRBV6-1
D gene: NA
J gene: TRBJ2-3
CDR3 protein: CASSTNRDNRHTQYF
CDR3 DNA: TGTGCCAGCAGTACAAACCGGGACAATCGACATACGCAGTATTTT

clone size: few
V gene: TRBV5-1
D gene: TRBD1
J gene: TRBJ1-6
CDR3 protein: CASSLGDRGSGSPLHF
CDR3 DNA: TGCGCCAGCAGCTTGGGCGACAGGGGGAGTGGATCACCCCTCCACTTT

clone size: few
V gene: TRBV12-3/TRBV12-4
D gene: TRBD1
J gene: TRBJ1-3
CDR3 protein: CASSVTGTGGYFNTIYF
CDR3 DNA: TGTGCCAGCAGCGTAACCGGGACAGGGGGTTATTTTAACACCATATATTTT

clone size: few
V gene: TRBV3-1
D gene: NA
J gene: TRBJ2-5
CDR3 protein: CASSHIQGGETQYF
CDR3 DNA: TGTGCCAGCAGCCATATCCAGGGAGGAGAGACCCAGTACTTC

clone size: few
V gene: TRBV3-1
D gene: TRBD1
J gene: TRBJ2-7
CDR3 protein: CASSQGTGDSYEQYF
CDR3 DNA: TGTGCCAGCAGCCAGGGGACAGGTGACTCCTACGAGCAGTACTTC

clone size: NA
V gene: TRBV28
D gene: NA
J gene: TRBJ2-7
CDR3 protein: CASSFGTLRSYEQYF
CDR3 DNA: TGTGCCAGCAGTTTCGGGACCCTAAGGTCCTACGAGCAGTACTTC